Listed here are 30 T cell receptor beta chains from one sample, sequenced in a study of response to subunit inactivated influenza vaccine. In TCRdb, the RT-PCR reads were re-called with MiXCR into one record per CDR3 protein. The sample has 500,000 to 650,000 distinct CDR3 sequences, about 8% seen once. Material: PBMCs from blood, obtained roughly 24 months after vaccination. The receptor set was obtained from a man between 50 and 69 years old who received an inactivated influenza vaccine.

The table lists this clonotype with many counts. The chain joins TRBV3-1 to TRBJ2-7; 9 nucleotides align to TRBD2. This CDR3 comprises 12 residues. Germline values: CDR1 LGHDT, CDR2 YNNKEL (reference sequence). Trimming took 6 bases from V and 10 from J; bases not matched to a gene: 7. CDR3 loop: CASSLAGNNQYF. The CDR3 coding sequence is TGTGCCAGCAGTCTAGCGGGAAATAATCAGTACTTC.

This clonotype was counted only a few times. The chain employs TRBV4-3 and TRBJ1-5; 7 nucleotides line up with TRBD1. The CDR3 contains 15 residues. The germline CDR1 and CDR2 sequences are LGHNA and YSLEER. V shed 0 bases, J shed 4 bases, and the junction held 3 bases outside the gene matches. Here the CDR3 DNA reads TGCGCCAGCAGCCAAGACCACAGGGGAAATCAGCCCCAGCATTTT. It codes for CASSQDHRGNQPQHF.

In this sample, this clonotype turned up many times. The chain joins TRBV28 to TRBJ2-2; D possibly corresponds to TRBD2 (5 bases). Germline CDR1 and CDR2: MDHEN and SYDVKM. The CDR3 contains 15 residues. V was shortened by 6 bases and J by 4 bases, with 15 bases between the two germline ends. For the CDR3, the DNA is TGTGCCAGCAGCTTAACCGGGATCGTCACCGGGGAGCTGTTTTTT. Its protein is CASSLTGIVTGELFF.

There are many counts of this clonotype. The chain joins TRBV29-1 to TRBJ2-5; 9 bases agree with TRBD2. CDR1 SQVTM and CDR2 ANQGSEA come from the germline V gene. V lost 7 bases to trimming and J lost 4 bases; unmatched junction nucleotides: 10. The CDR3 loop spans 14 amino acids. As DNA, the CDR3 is TGCAGCGCAAAACCCGGGACTAGCAGAGAGACCCAGTACTTC. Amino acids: CSAKPGTSRETQYF.

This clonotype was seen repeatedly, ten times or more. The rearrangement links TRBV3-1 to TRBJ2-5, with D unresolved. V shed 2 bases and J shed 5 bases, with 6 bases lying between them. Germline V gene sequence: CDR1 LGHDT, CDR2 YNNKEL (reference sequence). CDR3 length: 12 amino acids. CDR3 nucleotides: TGTGCCAGCAGCCAACACGTCGAGACCCAGTACTTC. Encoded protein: CASSQHVETQYF.

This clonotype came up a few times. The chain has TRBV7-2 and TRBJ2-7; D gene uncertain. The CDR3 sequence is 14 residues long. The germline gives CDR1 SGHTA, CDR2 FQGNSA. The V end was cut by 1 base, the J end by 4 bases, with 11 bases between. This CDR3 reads CASSLGASSYEQYF. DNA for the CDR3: TGTGCCAGCAGCTTAGGGGCCAGTTCTTACGAGCAGTACTTC.

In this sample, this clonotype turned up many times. The CDR3 DNA reads as TGCAGTGCTAGTGATAGTAGAAGGCCTAATTCACCCCTCCACTTT. Its translation: CSASDSRRPNSPLHF. The chain links TRBV20-1 to TRBJ1-6; D is unresolved. The germline gives CDR1 DFQATT, CDR2 SNEGSKA (reference sequence). This CDR3 has 15 amino acids. Trimming removed 3 bases at V and 6 bases at J, with 15 bases between.

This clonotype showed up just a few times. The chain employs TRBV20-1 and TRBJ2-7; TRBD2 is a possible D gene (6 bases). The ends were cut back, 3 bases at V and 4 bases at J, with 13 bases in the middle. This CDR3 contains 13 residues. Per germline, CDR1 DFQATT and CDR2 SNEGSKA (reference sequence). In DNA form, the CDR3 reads TGCAGTGCTAGGGCGACTAGTAGGTACGAGCAGTACTTC. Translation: CSARATSRYEQYF.

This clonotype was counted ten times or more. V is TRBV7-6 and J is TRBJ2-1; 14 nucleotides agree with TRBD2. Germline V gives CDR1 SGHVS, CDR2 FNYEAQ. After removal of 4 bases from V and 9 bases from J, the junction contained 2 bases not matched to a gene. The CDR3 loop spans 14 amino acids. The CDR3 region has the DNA TGTGCCAGCAGCTCGGGACTAGCGGGAGCTGAGCAGTTCTTC. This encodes CASSSGLAGAEQFF.

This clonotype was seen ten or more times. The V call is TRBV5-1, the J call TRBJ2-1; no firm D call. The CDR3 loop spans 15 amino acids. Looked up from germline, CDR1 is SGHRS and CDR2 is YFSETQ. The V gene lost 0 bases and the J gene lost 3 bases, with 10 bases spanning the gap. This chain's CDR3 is CASSLGSRIYNEQFF. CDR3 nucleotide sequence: TGCGCCAGCAGCTTGGGCTCGCGTATCTACAATGAGCAGTTCTTC.

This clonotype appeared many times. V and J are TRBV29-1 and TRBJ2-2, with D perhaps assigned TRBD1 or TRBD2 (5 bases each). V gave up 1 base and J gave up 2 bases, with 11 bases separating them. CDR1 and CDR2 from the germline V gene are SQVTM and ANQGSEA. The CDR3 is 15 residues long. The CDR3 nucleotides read TGCAGCGTTGAAGTATTAGGGGACAACACCGGGGAGCTGTTTTTT. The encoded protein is CSVEVLGDNTGELFF.

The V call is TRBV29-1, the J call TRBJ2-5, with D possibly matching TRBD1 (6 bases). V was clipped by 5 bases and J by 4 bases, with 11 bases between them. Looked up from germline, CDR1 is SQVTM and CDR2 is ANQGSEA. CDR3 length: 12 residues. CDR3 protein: CSVPGHRETQYF. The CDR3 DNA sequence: TGCAGCGTTCCGGGACATAGAGAGACCCAGTACTTC. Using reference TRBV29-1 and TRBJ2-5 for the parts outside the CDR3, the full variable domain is SAVISQKPSRDICQRGTSLTIQCQVDSQVTMMFWYRQQPGQSLTLIATANQGSEATYESGFVIDKFPISRPNLTFSTLTVSNMSPEDSSIYLCSVPGHRETQYFGPGTRLLVL.

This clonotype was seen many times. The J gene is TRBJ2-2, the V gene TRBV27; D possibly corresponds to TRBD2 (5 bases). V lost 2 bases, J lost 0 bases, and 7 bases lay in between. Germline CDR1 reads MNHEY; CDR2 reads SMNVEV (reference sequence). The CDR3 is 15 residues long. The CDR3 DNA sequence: TGTGCCAGCAGTTTAGCTAGCTCGAACACCGGGGAGCTGTTTTTT. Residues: CASSLASSNTGELFF.

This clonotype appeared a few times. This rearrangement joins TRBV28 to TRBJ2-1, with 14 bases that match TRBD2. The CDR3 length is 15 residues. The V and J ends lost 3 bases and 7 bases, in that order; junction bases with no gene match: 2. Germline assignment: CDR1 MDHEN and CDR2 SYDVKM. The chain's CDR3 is CASSLGLAGENEQFF. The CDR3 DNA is TGTGCCAGCAGTTTGGGACTAGCGGGAGAGAATGAGCAGTTCTTC.

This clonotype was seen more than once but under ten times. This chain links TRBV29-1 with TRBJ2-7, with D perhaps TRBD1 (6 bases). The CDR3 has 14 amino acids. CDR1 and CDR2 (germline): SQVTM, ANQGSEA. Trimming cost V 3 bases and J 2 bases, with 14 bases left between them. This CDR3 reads CSVETGIHPYEQYF. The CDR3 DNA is TGCAGCGTTGAGACAGGTATCCACCCCTACGAGCAGTACTTC.

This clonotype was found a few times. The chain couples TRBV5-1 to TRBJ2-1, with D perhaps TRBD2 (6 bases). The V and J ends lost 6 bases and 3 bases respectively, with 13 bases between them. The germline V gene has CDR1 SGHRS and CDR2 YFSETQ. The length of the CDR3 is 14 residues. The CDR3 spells CASTLQGGYNEQFF. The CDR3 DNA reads TGCGCCAGCACCCTTCAGGGAGGCTACAATGAGCAGTTCTTC. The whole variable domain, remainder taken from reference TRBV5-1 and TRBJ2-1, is KAGVTQTPRYLIKTRGQQVTLSCSPISGHRSVSWYQQTPGQGLQFLFEYFSETQRNKGNFPGRFSGRQFSNSRSEMNVSTLELGDSALYLCASTLQGGYNEQFFGPGTRLTVL.

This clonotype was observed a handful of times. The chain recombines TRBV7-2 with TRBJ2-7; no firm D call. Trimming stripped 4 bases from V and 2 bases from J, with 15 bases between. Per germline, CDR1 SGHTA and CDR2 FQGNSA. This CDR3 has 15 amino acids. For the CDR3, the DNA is TGTGCCAGCAGCTATGGGCAGGCTCGTACCTACGAGCAGTACTTC. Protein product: CASSYGQARTYEQYF.

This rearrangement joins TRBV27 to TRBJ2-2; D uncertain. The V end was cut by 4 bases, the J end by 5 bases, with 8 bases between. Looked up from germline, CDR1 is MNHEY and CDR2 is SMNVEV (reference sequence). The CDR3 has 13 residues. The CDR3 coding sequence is TGTGCCAGCAGTTACAAGGTTACCGGGGAGCTGTTTTTT. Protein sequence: CASSYKVTGELFF.

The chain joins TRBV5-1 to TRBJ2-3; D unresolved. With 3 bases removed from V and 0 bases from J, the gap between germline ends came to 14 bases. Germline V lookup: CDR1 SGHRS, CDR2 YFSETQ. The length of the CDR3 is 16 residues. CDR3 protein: CASSSGPLSSTDTQYF. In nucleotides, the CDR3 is TGCGCCAGCAGCTCCGGACCCCTGTCTAGCACAGATACGCAGTATTTT.

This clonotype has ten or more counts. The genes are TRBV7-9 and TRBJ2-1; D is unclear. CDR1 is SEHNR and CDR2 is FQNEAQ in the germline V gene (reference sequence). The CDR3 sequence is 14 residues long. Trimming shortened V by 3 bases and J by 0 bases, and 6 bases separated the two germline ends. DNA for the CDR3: TGTGCCAGCAGCTTCGACACCTCCTACAATGAGCAGTTCTTC. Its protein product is CASSFDTSYNEQFF.

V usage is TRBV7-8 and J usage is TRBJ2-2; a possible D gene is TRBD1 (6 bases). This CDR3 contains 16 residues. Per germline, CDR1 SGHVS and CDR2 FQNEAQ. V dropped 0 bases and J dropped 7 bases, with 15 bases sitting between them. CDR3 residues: CASSLADTGLNGELFF. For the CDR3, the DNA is TGTGCCAGCAGCTTAGCAGATACAGGGCTGAACGGGGAGCTGTTTTTT.

This CDR3 is CAWGDRVWGDTQYF. The CDR3 nucleotides read TGTGCCTGGGGAGACAGGGTTTGGGGAGATACGCAGTATTTT. V is TRBV30 and J is TRBJ2-3; the match to TRBD1 covers 7 bases. CDR3 length: 14 residues. J lost 5 bases, V lost 5 bases, and 10 bases had no gene match. The germline CDR1 and CDR2 sequences are GTSNPN and SVGIG (reference sequence).

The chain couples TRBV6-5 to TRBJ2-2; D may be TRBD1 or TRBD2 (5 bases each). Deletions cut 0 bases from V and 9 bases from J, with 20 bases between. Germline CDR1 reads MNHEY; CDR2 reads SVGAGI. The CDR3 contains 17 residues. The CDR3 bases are TGTGCCAGCAGTTACTCGGGGCAGGGAGCTGGTTGGCGGGAGCTGTTTTTT. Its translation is CASSYSGQGAGWRELFF.

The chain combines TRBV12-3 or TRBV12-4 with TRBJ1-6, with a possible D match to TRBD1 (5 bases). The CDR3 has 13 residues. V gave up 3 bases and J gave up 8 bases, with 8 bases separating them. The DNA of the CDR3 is TGTGCCAGCAGTTTTAAGACAGATTCACCCCTCCACTTT. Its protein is CASSFKTDSPLHF.

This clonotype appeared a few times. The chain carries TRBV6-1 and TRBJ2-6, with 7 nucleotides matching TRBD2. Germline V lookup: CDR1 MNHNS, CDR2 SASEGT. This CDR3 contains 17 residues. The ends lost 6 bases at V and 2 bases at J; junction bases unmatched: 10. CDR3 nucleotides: TGTGCCAGCAGCCAGCGGCGGGAGAAAGCTGGGGCCAACGTCCTGACTTTC. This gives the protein CASSQRREKAGANVLTF.

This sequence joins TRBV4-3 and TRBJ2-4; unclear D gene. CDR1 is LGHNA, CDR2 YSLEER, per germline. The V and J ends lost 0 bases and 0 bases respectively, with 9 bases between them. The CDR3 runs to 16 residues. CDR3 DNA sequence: TGCGCCAGCAGCCAAGACCCCCCCCTAGCCAAAAACATTCAGTACTTC. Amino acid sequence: CASSQDPPLAKNIQYF.

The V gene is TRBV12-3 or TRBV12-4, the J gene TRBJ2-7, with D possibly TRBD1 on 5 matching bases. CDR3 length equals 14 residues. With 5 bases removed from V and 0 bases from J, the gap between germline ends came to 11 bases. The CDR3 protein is CASSRSQGSYEQYF. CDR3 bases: TGTGCCAGCAGTCGTAGCCAGGGCTCCTACGAGCAGTACTTC.

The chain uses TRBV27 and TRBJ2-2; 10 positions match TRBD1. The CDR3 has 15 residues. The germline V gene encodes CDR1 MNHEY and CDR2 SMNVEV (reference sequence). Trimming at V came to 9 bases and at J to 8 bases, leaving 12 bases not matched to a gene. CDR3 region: CASKSGQGKAGELFF. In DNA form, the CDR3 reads TGTGCCAGTAAATCGGGACAGGGGAAGGCGGGGGAGCTGTTTTTT.

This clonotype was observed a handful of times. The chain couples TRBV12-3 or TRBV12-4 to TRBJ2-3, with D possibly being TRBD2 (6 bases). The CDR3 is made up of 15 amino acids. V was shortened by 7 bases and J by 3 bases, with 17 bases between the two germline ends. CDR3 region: CASTPVPGGTDTQYF. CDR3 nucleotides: TGTGCCAGCACCCCTGTCCCAGGAGGGACAGATACGCAGTATTTT.

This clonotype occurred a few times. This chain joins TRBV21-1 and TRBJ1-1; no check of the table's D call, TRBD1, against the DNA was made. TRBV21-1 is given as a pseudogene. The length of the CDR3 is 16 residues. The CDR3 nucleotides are TGTGCCAGCCGACCAGGGGGGGGGCTAGGGAACACTGAAGCTTTCTTT. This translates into CASRPGGGLGNTEAFF.